The next 2 T cell receptor beta chains were all read from a single sample in a study of T cells in Graves' hyperthyroidism and ophthalmopathy. Regions amplified from RNA transcripts were the TCR beta CDR3 regions. TCR CDR3 underwent first-round RT-PCR with the HTBI primer set. TCRdb re-called the multiplex PCR reads with MiXCR, one entry per CDR3 protein. The sample lists a few hundred thousand distinct CDR3 sequences, more than 45% seen once, with about 20% in the top ten. Sequenced: peripheral blood or thyroid tissue (not recorded which). The receptor set was obtained from an adult woman with Graves' disease, either hyperthyroidism or ophthalmopathy (not recorded which).

The chain employs TRBV28 and TRBJ2-7; 11 bases agree with TRBD2. The length of the CDR3 is 14 residues. Germline V CDR1 and CDR2: MDHEN, SYDVKM. Trimming took 6 bases from V and 5 from J; bases not matched to a gene: 6. Here the CDR3 reads CASRSSGRSDEQYF. DNA of the CDR3: TGTGCCAGCAGGTCTAGCGGGAGGTCCGACGAGCAGTACTTC.

This clonotype was counted many times. The gene calls are TRBV28 and TRBJ2-7; 14 positions match TRBD2. This CDR3 has 13 residues. Germline trimming cut 3 bases from V and 12 bases from J; bases unmatched to any gene: 4. CDR1 is MDHEN and CDR2 is SYDVKM in the germline V gene. The CDR3 coding sequence is TGTGCCAGCAGTTTGGGACTAGCGGGAGTCCTGTACTTC. This encodes CASSLGLAGVLYF.